These T cell receptor beta chains were read from a single sample in a study of Ad26.COV2.S vaccination and SARS-CoV-2 variants. TCRdb's copy holds only in-frame clones and misses some; the assay was immunoSEQ multiplex PCR. The table lists about 220,000 clones, around 87% of them singletons. Specimen: peripheral blood, collected in a trial of Ad26.COV2.S vaccine versus placebo. The receptors derive from a person between 18 and 59 years old who received the Ad26.COV2.S COVID-19 vaccine or a placebo. Each CDR3 is given with its conserved first and last residue. The order of the fields is clone size, V gene, J gene, D gene, CDR3 protein, CDR3 DNA. D genes are given only for firm matches. Size is omitted from some rows. Given values are once, few, many or a class for expanded clones.

size: NA; V: TRBV28; J: TRBJ1-2; D: NA; CDR3: CASSFDGNYGYTF; DNA: TGTGCCAGCAGTTTCGATGGGAACTATGGCTACACCTTC
size: NA; V: TRBV6-5; J: TRBJ2-2; D: NA; CDR3: CASSRTTNTGELFF; DNA: TGTGCCAGCAGCCGGACTACCAACACCGGGGAGCTGTTTTTT
size: NA; V: TRBV7-2; J: TRBJ2-7; D: NA; CDR3: CASSHGSGYEQYF; DNA: TGTGCCAGCAGTCATGGGAGTGGATACGAGCAGTACTTC
size: NA; V: TRBV30; J: TRBJ2-7; D: TRBD2; CDR3: CAWGNGRTYEQYF; DNA: TGTGCCTGGGGGAACGGGAGGACCTACGAGCAGTACTTC
size: NA; V: TRBV7-2; J: TRBJ2-7; D: NA; CDR3: CASSLRAYEQYF; DNA: TGTGCCAGCAGCCTGAGGGCCTACGAGCAGTACTTC
size: NA; V: TRBV27; J: TRBJ2-7; D: NA; CDR3: CASSLTPGQWGYGGSYEQYF; DNA: TGTGCCAGCAGTTTGACCCCGGGACAATGGGGGTATGGAGGATCCTACGAGCAGTACTTC
size: NA; V: TRBV12-3/TRBV12-4; J: TRBJ1-1; D: NA; CDR3: CASSRGQNTEAFF; DNA: TGTGCCAGCAGCCGGGGTCAGAACACTGAAGCTTTCTTT
size: NA; V: TRBV10-1; J: TRBJ2-2; D: NA; CDR3: CASSAGTIAGELFF; DNA: TGCGCCAGCAGCGCCGGGACAATTGCCGGGGAGCTGTTTTTT
size: NA; V: TRBV18; J: TRBJ2-1; D: TRBD1; CDR3: CASSPQQGLSYNEQFF; DNA: TGTGCCAGCTCACCGCAACAGGGGCTTTCCTACAATGAGCAGTTCTTC
size: NA; V: TRBV9; J: TRBJ2-7; D: TRBD1; CDR3: CASSVGQGGYEQYF; DNA: TGTGCCAGCAGCGTAGGACAGGGTGGCTACGAGCAGTACTTC
size: NA; V: TRBV5-4; J: TRBJ1-1; D: TRBD1; CDR3: CASSRGQGGTEAFF; DNA: TGTGCCAGCAGCCGGGGACAGGGGGGCACTGAAGCTTTCTTT
size: NA; V: TRBV4-1; J: TRBJ1-4; D: TRBD1; CDR3: CASSRDRGVPTNEKLFF; DNA: TGCGCCAGCAGCCGGGACAGGGGCGTCCCAACTAATGAAAAACTGTTTTTT
size: few; V: TRBV7-2; J: TRBJ1-3; D: NA; CDR3: CASSLLSSGNTIYF; DNA: TGTGCCAGCAGCCTCCTTAGCTCTGGAAACACCATATATTTT
size: NA; V: TRBV21-1; J: TRBJ1-5; D: NA; CDR3: CASSKELTQGNQPQHF; DNA: TGTGCCAGCAGCAAAGAACTTACACAAGGCAATCAGCCCCAGCATTTT
size: NA; V: TRBV7-2; J: TRBJ1-1; D: NA; CDR3: CASSPVGQVWNTEAFF; DNA: TGTGCCAGCAGCCCCGTCGGGCAGGTGTGGAACACTGAAGCTTTCTTT
size: NA; V: TRBV11-3; J: TRBJ2-1; D: TRBD2; CDR3: CASSPGTSGTTGYNEQFF; DNA: TGTGCCAGCAGCCCCGGGACTAGCGGGACCACCGGTTACAATGAGCAGTTCTTC
size: NA; V: TRBV4-3; J: TRBJ1-6; D: NA; CDR3: CASSQDGAGTNSPLHF; DNA: TGCGCCAGCAGCCAAGATGGGGCGGGCACGAATTCACCCCTCCACTTT
size: NA; V: TRBV27; J: TRBJ2-3; D: NA; CDR3: CASRSTVRGDTQYF; DNA: TGTGCCAGCAGGTCGACAGTTAGGGGGGATACGCAGTATTTT
size: NA; V: TRBV11-2; J: TRBJ2-1; D: TRBD1; CDR3: CASSLFRSDRGQLEQFF; DNA: TGTGCCAGCAGCTTATTTCGATCGGACAGGGGGCAGTTGGAGCAGTTCTTC
size: NA; V: TRBV7-2; J: TRBJ1-5; D: NA; CDR3: CASSHSTGTLHGPQHF; DNA: TGTGCCAGCAGCCATAGCACGGGGACACTACATGGGCCCCAGCATTTT
size: once; V: TRBV7-2; J: TRBJ1-1; D: NA; CDR3: CASSSLPETEAFF; DNA: TGTGCCAGCAGCTCCCTTCCCGAAACTGAAGCTTTCTTT
size: NA; V: TRBV19; J: TRBJ1-2; D: NA; CDR3: CASSSGGKSYGYTF; DNA: TGTGCCAGTAGTTCGGGAGGAAAGTCCTATGGCTACACCTTC
size: NA; V: TRBV24-1; J: TRBJ1-2; D: NA; CDR3: CATSGWYGGYTF; DNA: TGTGCCACCAGTGGTTGGTACGGGGGGTACACCTTC
size: NA; V: TRBV19; J: TRBJ1-5; D: TRBD1; CDR3: CASSRGSNRGSSNQPQHF; DNA: TGTGCCAGTAGTCGGGGATCCAACAGGGGATCTAGCAATCAGCCCCAGCATTTT
size: NA; V: TRBV6-6; J: TRBJ2-3; D: NA; CDR3: CASSRGSASTDTQYF; DNA: TGTGCCAGCTCGAGAGGTAGCGCTAGCACAGATACGCAGTATTTT
size: NA; V: TRBV28; J: TRBJ2-7; D: NA; CDR3: CASSSFYEQYF; DNA: TGTGCCAGCAGTTCTTTTTACGAGCAGTACTTC
size: NA; V: TRBV15; J: TRBJ2-7; D: TRBD1; CDR3: CATSSTGTGLYEQYF; DNA: TGTGCCACCAGCAGTACCGGGACAGGGCTCTACGAGCAGTACTTC
size: NA; V: TRBV4-3; J: TRBJ1-3; D: NA; CDR3: CASSQDPSSGNTIYF; DNA: TGCGCCAGCAGCCAAGATCCCTCGTCTGGAAACACCATATATTTT
size: few; V: TRBV19; J: TRBJ1-2; D: TRBD1; CDR3: CASSLAGQGRKNGYTF; DNA: TGTGCCAGTAGTCTCGCCGGACAGGGGAGAAAAAATGGCTACACCTTC
size: NA; V: TRBV5-4; J: TRBJ2-5; D: NA; CDR3: CASSLEGETQYF; DNA: TGTGCCAGCAGCTTGGAGGGGGAGACCCAGTACTTC
size: NA; V: TRBV4-1; J: TRBJ2-7; D: NA; CDR3: CASSQDLVGAGRTYEQYF; DNA: TGCGCCAGCAGCCAAGATCTTGTCGGGGCAGGCCGGACCTACGAGCAGTACTTC
size: NA; V: TRBV28; J: TRBJ2-7; D: NA; CDR3: CATRRDRLYEQYF; DNA: TGTGCCACCCGGCGGGACAGACTATACGAGCAGTACTTC
size: NA; V: TRBV28; J: TRBJ1-1; D: NA; CDR3: CAIRGTPGSTEAFF; DNA: TGTGCCATCCGCGGGACCCCGGGGAGCACTGAAGCTTTCTTT
size: once; V: TRBV6-5; J: TRBJ2-1; D: TRBD1; CDR3: CASRPRTGGNDEQFF; DNA: TGTGCCAGCAGACCAAGGACAGGGGGTAACGATGAGCAGTTCTTC
size: NA; V: TRBV7-9; J: TRBJ2-3; D: NA; CDR3: CASSPQVWDTQYF; DNA: TGTGCCAGCAGCCCCCAAGTGTGGGATACGCAGTATTTT
size: NA; V: TRBV7-6; J: TRBJ2-1; D: TRBD1; CDR3: CASSPGATGGGNEQFF; DNA: TGTGCCAGCAGCCCAGGGGCGACAGGGGGCGGAAATGAGCAGTTCTTC